A single sample is the source of the 10 T cell receptor beta chains below, sequenced in a study of T-cell memory formation after mild COVID-19. TCRdb re-analysed the 5' RACE reads in MiXCR, keeping a single row per CDR3 protein. The repertoire includes about 540,000 distinct CDR3 sequences, around 21% of them detected once, and approximately 13% sits in the top ten. Sequenced input: PBMCs or a T cell subset sorted from them (not recorded which). Source of these receptors: an adult woman who had mild COVID-19 (a few samples of this study predate the infection). Cell type and time point are not known.

The chain is built from TRBV5-1 and TRBJ2-7; perhaps TRBD2 as D (5 bases). The CDR3 has 15 amino acids. CDR1 SGHRS and CDR2 YFSETQ come from the germline V gene. Trimming left V 2 bases short and J 5 bases short, with 17 bases between. In nucleotides, the CDR3 is TGCGCCAGCAGCTTCTCACGGTCTGTGGAGGACGAGCAGTACTTC. Translated: CASSFSRSVEDEQYF.

This chain uses TRBV12-3 or TRBV12-4 with TRBJ2-4; D perhaps matches TRBD2 (6 bases). This CDR3 has 14 amino acids. The V end lost 4 bases, the J end lost 8 bases, and 15 bases lay between the germline ends. CDR3 residues: CASSWDSASDIQYF. As DNA, the CDR3 is TGTGCCAGCAGTTGGGACTCTGCTTCGGACATTCAGTACTTC.

J is TRBJ1-1 and V is TRBV6-5; TRBD1 is a possible D gene (5 bases). Trimming stripped 5 bases from V and 4 bases from J, with 14 bases between. Germline lookup yields CDR1 MNHEY and CDR2 SVGAGI. The CDR3 contains 14 residues. The CDR3 bases are TGTGCCAGCAGTGGGGATCGGGGGAGCACTGAAGCTTTCTTT. Amino acid sequence: CASSGDRGSTEAFF.

At least ten counts were recorded for this clonotype. The chain couples TRBV7-2 to TRBJ2-3; D gene uncertain. From germline, CDR1 is SGHTA and CDR2 FQGNSA. V was pared by 2 bases and J by 5 bases, with 8 bases between. The CDR3 extends over 13 amino acids. CDR3 protein: CASSLLSGDTQYF. CDR3 DNA sequence: TGTGCCAGCAGCTTATTGTCGGGAGATACGCAGTATTTT.

The J gene is TRBJ2-2, the V gene TRBV29-1, with 9 bases fitting TRBD1. V trimming: 1 base; J trimming: 4 bases; junction bases outside the gene matches: 7. The CDR3 is made up of 16 amino acids. Germline V gene data show CDR1 as SQVTM and CDR2 as ANQGSEA. The CDR3 nucleotides read TGCAGCGTTGAAGGGTTCGGGACAGGGCCCACCGGGGAGCTGTTTTTT. It codes for CSVEGFGTGPTGELFF.

The gene calls are TRBV6-1 and TRBJ2-3, with 8 bases aligning to TRBD2. The CDR3 consists of 14 residues. CDR1 MNHNS and CDR2 SASEGT come from the germline V gene. V dropped 6 bases and J dropped 2; count of bases not matched to a gene: 4. CDR3 in DNA: TGTGCCAGCAGACAAGCGGGAGTCACAGATACGCAGTATTTT. Protein product: CASRQAGVTDTQYF.

This clonotype has more than one count but fewer than ten. The rearrangement uses TRBV20-1 and TRBJ2-5; 9 bases line up with TRBD2. The trim removed 3 bases at V and 1 base at J, leaving 6 bases unmatched. Germline loops: CDR1 DFQATT, CDR2 SNEGSKA (reference sequence). CDR3 size: 15 residues. The CDR3 sequence: CSASGLAGTQETQYF. CDR3 bases: TGCAGTGCTAGTGGTCTAGCGGGGACCCAAGAGACCCAGTACTTC.

J is TRBJ2-1 and V is TRBV29-1, with 8 positions matching TRBD1. Germline V gene data show CDR1 as SQVTM and CDR2 as ANQGSEA. With 7 bases clipped from V and 9 bases from J, the junction kept 17 bases outside the gene matches. The CDR3 is 15 amino acids. DNA for the CDR3: TGCAGCGCGCACCCGGTAGGACAGGGATGGAGTGAGCAGTTCTTC. Translation gives CSAHPVGQGWSEQFF.

This chain uses TRBV20-1 with TRBJ1-1; maybe TRBD1 (5 bases). Trimming pared 5 bases from V and 0 bases from J, leaving 10 bases between. The length of the CDR3 is 13 residues. Germline values: CDR1 DFQATT, CDR2 SNEGSKA (reference sequence). In nucleotides, the CDR3 is TGCAGTGCTGACAGAGGGATGAACACTGAAGCTTTCTTT. Translated: CSADRGMNTEAFF.

The V gene is TRBV4-2, the J gene TRBJ2-2; D gene ambiguous. V lost 0 bases to trimming and J lost 4 bases, with 3 bases between them. Germline CDR1 is LGHNA and CDR2 is YNFKEQ. This CDR3 has 13 amino acids. CDR3 residues: CASSQESTGELFF. Here the CDR3 DNA reads TGTGCCAGCAGCCAAGAGTCCACCGGGGAGCTGTTTTTT.